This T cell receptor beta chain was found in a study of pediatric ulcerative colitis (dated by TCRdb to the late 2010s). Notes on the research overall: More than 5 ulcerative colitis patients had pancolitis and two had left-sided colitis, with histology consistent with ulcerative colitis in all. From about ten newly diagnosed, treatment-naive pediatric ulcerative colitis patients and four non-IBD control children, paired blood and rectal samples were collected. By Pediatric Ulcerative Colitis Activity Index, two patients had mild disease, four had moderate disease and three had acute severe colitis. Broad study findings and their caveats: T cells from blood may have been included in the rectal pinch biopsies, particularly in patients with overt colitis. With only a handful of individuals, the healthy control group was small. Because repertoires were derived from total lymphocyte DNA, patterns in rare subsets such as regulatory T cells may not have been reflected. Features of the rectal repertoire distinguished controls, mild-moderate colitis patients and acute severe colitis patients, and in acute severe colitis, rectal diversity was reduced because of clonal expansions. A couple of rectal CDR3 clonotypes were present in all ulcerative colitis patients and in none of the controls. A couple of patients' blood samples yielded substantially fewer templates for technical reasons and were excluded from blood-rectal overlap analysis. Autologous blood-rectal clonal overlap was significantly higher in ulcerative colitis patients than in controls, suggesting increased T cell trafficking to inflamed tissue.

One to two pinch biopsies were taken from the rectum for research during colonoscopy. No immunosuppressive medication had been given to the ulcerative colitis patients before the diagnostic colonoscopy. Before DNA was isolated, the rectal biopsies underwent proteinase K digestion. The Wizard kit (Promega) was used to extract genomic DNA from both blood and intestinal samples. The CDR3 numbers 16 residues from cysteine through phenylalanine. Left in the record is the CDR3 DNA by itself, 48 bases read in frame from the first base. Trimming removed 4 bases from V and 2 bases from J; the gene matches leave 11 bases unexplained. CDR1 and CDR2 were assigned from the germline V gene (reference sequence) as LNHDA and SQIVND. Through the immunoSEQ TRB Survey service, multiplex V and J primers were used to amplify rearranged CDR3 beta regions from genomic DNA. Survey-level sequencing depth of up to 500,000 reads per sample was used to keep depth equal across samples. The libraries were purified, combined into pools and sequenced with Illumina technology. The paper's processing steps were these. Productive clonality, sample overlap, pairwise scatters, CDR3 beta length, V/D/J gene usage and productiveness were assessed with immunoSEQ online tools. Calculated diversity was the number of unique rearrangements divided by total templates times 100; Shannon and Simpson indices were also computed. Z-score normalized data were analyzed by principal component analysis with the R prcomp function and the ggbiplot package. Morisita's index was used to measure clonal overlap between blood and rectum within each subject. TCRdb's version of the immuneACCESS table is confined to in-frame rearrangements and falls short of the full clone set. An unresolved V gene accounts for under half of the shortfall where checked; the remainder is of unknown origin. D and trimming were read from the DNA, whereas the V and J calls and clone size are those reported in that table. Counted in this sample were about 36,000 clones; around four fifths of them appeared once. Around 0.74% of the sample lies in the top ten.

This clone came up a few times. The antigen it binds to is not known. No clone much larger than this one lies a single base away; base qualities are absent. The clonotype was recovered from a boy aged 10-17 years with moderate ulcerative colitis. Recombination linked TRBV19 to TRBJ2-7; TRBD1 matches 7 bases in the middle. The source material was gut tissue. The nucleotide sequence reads TGTGCCAGTAGTAGGCAACCACAGGGGTCCACCTACGAGCAGTACTTC. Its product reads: CASSRQPQGSTYEQYF. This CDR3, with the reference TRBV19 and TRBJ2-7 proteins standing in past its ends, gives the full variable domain DGGITQSPKYLFRKEGQNVTLSCEQNLNHDAMYWYRQDPGQGLRLIYYSQIVNDFQKGDIAEGYSVSREKKESFPLTVTSAQKNPTAFYLCASSRQPQGSTYEQYFGPGTRLTVT.